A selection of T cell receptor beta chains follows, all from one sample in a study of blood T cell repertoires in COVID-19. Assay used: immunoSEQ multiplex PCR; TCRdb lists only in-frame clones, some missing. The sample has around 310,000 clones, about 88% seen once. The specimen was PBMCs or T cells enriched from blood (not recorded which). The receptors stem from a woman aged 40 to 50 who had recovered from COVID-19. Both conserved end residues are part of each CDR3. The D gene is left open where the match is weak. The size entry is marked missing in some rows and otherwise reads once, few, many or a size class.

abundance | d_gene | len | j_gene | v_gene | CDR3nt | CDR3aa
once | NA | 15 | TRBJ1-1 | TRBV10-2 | TGCGCCAGCAGTGAGAGTCGGGACTTGAACACTGAAGCTTTCTTT | CASSESRDLNTEAFF
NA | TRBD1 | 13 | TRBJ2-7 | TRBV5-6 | TGTGCCAGCAGCCGGACAGGGTCCTACGAGCAGTACTTC | CASSRTGSYEQYF
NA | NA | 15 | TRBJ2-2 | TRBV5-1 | TGCGCCAGCAGCTTAACAGGGTCGAACACCGGGGAGCTGTTTTTT | CASSLTGSNTGELFF
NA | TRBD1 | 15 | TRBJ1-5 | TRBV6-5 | TGTGCCAGCCTGGACAGGGGGCGGGTAAATCAGCCCCAGCATTTT | CASLDRGRVNQPQHF
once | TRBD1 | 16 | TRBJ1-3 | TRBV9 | TGTGCCAGCAGCATCCAGGACAGGCGAGATGGAAACACCATATATTTT | CASSIQDRRDGNTIYF
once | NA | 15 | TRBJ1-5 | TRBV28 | TGTGCCAGCAGTCCGGGGGGTATGAGCAATCAGCCCCAGCATTTT | CASSPGGMSNQPQHF
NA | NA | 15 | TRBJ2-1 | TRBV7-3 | TGTGCCAGCAGCTTAGTCGGGGACTCCTACAATGAGCAGTTCTTC | CASSLVGDSYNEQFF
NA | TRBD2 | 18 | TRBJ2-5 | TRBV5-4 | TGTGCCAGCAGCTTGGCCAGCGGGGGGGCTTGGTCCCAAGAGACCCAGTACTTC | CASSLASGGAWSQETQYF
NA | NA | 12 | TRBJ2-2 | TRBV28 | TGTGCCAGCACTTCCCTTCGGGGGGAGCTGTTTTTT | CASTSLRGELFF
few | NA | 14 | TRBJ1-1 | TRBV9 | TGTGCCAGCAGCCCATGGGCCACGAACACTGAAGCTTTCTTT | CASSPWATNTEAFF
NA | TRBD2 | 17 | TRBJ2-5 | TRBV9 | TGTGCCAGCAGCGTAGGTACTAGCGGGGACCACCAAGAGACCCAGTACTTC | CASSVGTSGDHQETQYF
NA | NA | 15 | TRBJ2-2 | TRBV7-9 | TGTGCCAGCAGCTCGCGGAGGGGGGGCACCGGGGAGCTGTTTTTT | CASSSRRGGTGELFF
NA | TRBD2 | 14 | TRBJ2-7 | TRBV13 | TGTGCCAGCAGCGAGGGACTAGCGATCTACGAGCAGTACTTC | CASSEGLAIYEQYF
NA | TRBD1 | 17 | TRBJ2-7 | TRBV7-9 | TGTGCCAGCAGCGCGAGCTTCGGACAGGTTAGCTCCTACGAGCAGTACTTC | CASSASFGQVSSYEQYF
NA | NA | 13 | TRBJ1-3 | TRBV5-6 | TGTGCCAGCAGCTTGGCATCTGGAAACACCATATATTTT | CASSLASGNTIYF
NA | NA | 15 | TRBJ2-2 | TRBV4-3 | TGCGCCAGCAGCCGCGCGGGGGCGAGCACCGGGGAGCTGTTTTTT | CASSRAGASTGELFF
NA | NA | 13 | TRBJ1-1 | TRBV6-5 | TGTGCCAGCAGTTGGGGGGAAATCACTGAAGCTTTCTTT | CASSWGEITEAFF
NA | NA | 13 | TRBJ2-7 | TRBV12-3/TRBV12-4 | TGTGCCAGCGCGGAAAGCCCGACGGGCGAGCAGTACTTC | CASAESPTGEQYF
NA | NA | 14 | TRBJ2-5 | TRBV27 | TGTGCCAGCAGGCGGGACGGCCCATTTCAGACCCAGTACTTC | CASRRDGPFQTQYF
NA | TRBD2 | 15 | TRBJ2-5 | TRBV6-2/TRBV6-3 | TGTGCCAGCAGTCTACCTGGACTAGCGGAAGAGACCCAGTACTTC | CASSLPGLAEETQYF
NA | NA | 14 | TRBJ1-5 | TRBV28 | TGTGCCAGCAGTTTAGGAACAGGGAATCAGCCCCAGCATTTT | CASSLGTGNQPQHF
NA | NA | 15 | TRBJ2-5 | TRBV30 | TGTGCCTGGAGTCCAGGAGGCCACCTCCAAGAGACCCAGTACTTC | CAWSPGGHLQETQYF
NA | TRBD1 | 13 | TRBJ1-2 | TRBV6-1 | TGTGCCAGCAGTGACCACAGGGGGCTCGGCTACACCTTC | CASSDHRGLGYTF
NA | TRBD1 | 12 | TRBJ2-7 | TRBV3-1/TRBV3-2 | TGTGCCAGCAGCCAGACAGGGGCCGAGCAGTACTTC | CASSQTGAEQYF
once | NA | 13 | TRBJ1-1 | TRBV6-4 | TGTGCCAGCAGTGTGACAGATTACACTGAAGCTTTCTTT | CASSVTDYTEAFF
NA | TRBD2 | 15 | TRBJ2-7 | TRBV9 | TGTGCCAGCAGCCCCCGGACTAGCGGGGTTTACGAGCAGTACTTC | CASSPRTSGVYEQYF
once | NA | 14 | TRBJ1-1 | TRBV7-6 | TGTGCCAGCAGCTTAGATGGGGGGTGGACTGAAGCTTTCTTT | CASSLDGGWTEAFF
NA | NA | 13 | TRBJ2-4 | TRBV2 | TGTGCCAGCCTAAAGAATCGGGAAAACATTCAGTACTTC | CASLKNRENIQYF
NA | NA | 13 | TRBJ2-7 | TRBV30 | TGTGCCTTATCTAGGGGGTCTCCCCACGAGCAGTACTTC | CALSRGSPHEQYF
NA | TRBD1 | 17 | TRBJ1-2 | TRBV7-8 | TGTGCCAGCAGCTTAAACAACAGGGGTGGGTTTGACTATGGCTACACCTTC | CASSLNNRGGFDYGYTF
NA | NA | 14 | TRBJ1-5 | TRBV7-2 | TGTGCCAGCAGCCCAACAGGGATGAATCAGCCCCAGCATTTT | CASSPTGMNQPQHF
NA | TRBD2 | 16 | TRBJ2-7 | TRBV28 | TGTGCCAGCAGCCCCCCAGGAGGAGCGGGATCCTACGAGCAGTACTTC | CASSPPGGAGSYEQYF
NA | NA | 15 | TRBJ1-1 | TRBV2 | TGTGCCAGCAGAAAAGCACAGAATTTGAACACTGAAGCTTTCTTT | CASRKAQNLNTEAFF
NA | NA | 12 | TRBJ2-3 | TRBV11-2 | TGTGCCAGCAGCTTTTTCTCAGATACGCAGTATTTT | CASSFFSDTQYF
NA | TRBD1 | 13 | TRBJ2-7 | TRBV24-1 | TGTGCCACCAGTGACCCGGACAGGGACGAGCAGTACTTC | CATSDPDRDEQYF
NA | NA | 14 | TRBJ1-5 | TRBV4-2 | TGTGCCAGCAGCCAAGATCAGACTGCAACGGCTGAGCATTTT | CASSQDQTATAEHF
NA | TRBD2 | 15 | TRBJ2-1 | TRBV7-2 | TGTGCCAGCAGCCCGACTAGCGATCGCTACAATGAGCAGTTCTTC | CASSPTSDRYNEQFF
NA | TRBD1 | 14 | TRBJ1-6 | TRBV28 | TGTGCCAGCAGTTGGGACAGAACAAATTCACCCCTCCACTTT | CASSWDRTNSPLHF
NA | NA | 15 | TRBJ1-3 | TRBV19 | TGTGCCAGTAGGGGCACCTACCGCGCGGGAAACACCATATATTTT | CASRGTYRAGNTIYF
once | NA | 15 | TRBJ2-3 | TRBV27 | TGTGCCAGCAGTTTATCCCCGGGGATCACAGATACGCAGTATTTT | CASSLSPGITDTQYF
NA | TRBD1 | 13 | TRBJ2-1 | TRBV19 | TGTGCCAGTAGCGGACAGGCATACAATGAGCAGTTCTTC | CASSGQAYNEQFF
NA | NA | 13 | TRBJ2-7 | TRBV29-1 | TGCAGCGTTGGAGGCGGCAATACCTACGAGCAGTACTTC | CSVGGGNTYEQYF
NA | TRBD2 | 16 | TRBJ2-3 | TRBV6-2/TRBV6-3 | TGTGCCAGCAGTCCCCCCACTAGCGGGGGGACAGATACGCAGTATTTT | CASSPPTSGGTDTQYF
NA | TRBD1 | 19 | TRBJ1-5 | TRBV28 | TGTGCCAGCAGTACCCCTTACCTGACAGGGAGGATTATGGGTCAGCCCCAGCATTTT | CASSTPYLTGRIMGQPQHF
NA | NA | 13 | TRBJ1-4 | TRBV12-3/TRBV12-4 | TGTGCCAGCAAGGGCCAGGGGCTTGAAAAACTGTTTTTT | CASKGQGLEKLFF
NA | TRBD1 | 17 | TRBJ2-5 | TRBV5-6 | TGTGCCAGCAGCTTTTCTGGGGACAGGGGGCCTGGGGAGACCCAGTACTTC | CASSFSGDRGPGETQYF